This TCR beta chain was recorded in a study of cytomegalovirus exposure and HLA in healthy donors. Study conclusions and caveats: Investigators reported some 150 TCR beta chains as tied to cytomegalovirus. Several of the most significant clusters were apparently associated with common viral pathogens in a later analysis.

V gave up 1 base and J gave up 0 bases, with 9 bases separating them. This CDR3 contains 15 residues. The germline CDR1 and CDR2 sequences are SEHNR and FQNEAQ (reference sequence). In the PCR, 60 Vbeta and 13 Jbeta primers were used. The method was immunoSEQ multiplex PCR; TCRdb's version includes in-frame clones alone and lacks a portion of them. The sample holds some 200,000 clones. A word on this clone: Antigen unknown.

The sample comprised PBMCs. The J gene is TRBJ2-5, the V gene TRBV7-9; D is uncertain. The source of this sequence is a man aged 25-45 years in good health and CMV-seronegative. The CDR3 DNA reads TGTGCCAGCAGCTTAGTTGTAGAGTACCAAGAGACCCAGTACTTC. Its protein product is CASSLVVEYQETQYF.